The TCR beta chain under discussion was sequenced for a study of T-cell reconstitution after alpha-beta-depleted transplantation in children. Broader study findings: Some patients' high day-60 TCRbeta diversity was traced to surviving recipient T cells and thymic progenitors. Several hundred expanded graft clones reportedly gave rise to the alpha-beta T cells present about two months after transplant. When one year had passed after transplant, most T-cell counts and diversity came from newly produced T cells.

This clonotype was observed many times. What it recognizes is unknown. The CDR3 sequence is 17 residues long. V lost 3 bases and J lost 4, with 18 bases in between. A TCRbeta library incorporating unique molecular identifiers was prepared. A single record per CDR3 protein comes from TCRdb applying MiXCR to the PCR reads. The data hold 800,000 to 1,000,000 distinct CDR3 sequences, with roughly 31% observed a single time. The sequences come from PBMCs, mostly from graft donor cells, collected 360 days after TCRalphabeta/CD19-depleted stem cell transplant. The rearrangement uses TRBV23-1 and TRBJ2-2; D perhaps matches TRBD1 (7 bases). TRBV23-1 carries the ORF label, with uncertain function. This TCR was sampled from a boy younger than two who had a stem cell transplant for SCID, so the T cells may come from the graft donor. This CDR3 reads CASSQLQGGDGTGELFF. The CDR3 coding sequence is TGCGCCAGCAGTCAGCTTCAGGGGGGTGATGGCACCGGGGAGCTGTTTTTT.